This is a list of T cell receptor beta chains from one sample in a study of shared clonotypes between healthy human individuals. Sequenced by immunoSEQ multiplex PCR; TCRdb stores in-frame clones only, minus some. The repertoire has about half a million clones, around 80% of them found once; the top ten carry about 12%. Sequencing used PBMCs. Receptors were obtained from a middle-aged woman in good health. Some clones in this sample may be carry-over from other donors' samples. Both conserved end residues are part of each CDR3. The D gene is left open where the match is weak. Expanded clones get a size class; other rows say once, few or many, or leave the size out.

clone_size,j_call,d_call,v_call,cdr3_aa
few,TRBJ2-2,NA,TRBV7-9,CASSPRSEWRGTGELFF
NA,TRBJ1-1,NA,TRBV27,CASSPRTGGSTEAFF
NA,TRBJ2-1,NA,TRBV7-2,CASSLLGGSIYNEQFF
NA,TRBJ1-1,TRBD1,TRBV11-2,CASSPPVVGQVMNTEAFF
NA,TRBJ2-5,NA,TRBV30,CAWSIKGTETQYF
NA,TRBJ1-2,TRBD1,TRBV14,CASSPTLRGSGYTF
NA,TRBJ2-1,NA,TRBV19,CASSANSGSSYNEQFF
few,TRBJ2-7,NA,TRBV2,CASRAGTGTYEQYF
few,TRBJ2-5,TRBD2,TRBV28,CASSPGTSLTETQYF
NA,NA,NA,TRBV18,CASSPESYEQYF
NA,TRBJ2-1,TRBD1,TRBV6-4,CASSVGQENNEQFF
NA,TRBJ2-3,TRBD1,TRBV11-2,CASSARQGQGTDTQYF
NA,TRBJ2-7,NA,TRBV4-3,CASSQEADASSYEQYF
NA,TRBJ2-2,TRBD1,TRBV10-3,CAISDYRGPTGELFF
NA,TRBJ1-4,NA,TRBV5-1,CASSLVGATNEKLFF
NA,TRBJ2-5,NA,TRBV19,CASSVEAGGGETQYF
NA,TRBJ2-2,NA,TRBV18,CASSPSQENTGELFF
NA,TRBJ2-5,NA,TRBV4-2,CASSQEEGRETQYF
NA,TRBJ1-1,NA,TRBV27,CASSSPGRKNTEAFF
few,TRBJ2-3,NA,TRBV15,CATSRVTDTQYF
few,TRBJ1-5,NA,TRBV7-9,CASNLEGQPQHF
few,TRBJ1-2,TRBD1,TRBV19,CASWTGGLDGYTF
NA,TRBJ2-3,NA,TRBV7-6,CASSLDTDTQYF
NA,TRBJ2-5,NA,TRBV5-6,CASSLDPRGETQYF
NA,TRBJ1-5,TRBD1,TRBV2,CASSDTGGDQPQHF
NA,TRBJ2-1,TRBD2,TRBV4-1,CASSQLAGYNEQFF
once,TRBJ1-1,NA,TRBV30,CAWSVGRGSRGPEAFF
few,TRBJ2-3,TRBD2,TRBV4-2,CASKLAGDTDTQYF
NA,TRBJ2-7,TRBD2,TRBV5-5,CASSFGLGGEQYF
NA,TRBJ1-2,NA,TRBV10-3,CAISEGGAVNYGYTF
few,TRBJ2-1,TRBD2,TRBV5-1,CASSLGLAGVDEQFF
NA,TRBJ2-5,NA,TRBV10-2,CASGAKEAGTQYF
NA,TRBJ1-1,TRBD1,TRBV6-6,CASNRGQDNTEAFF
NA,TRBJ1-2,NA,TRBV5-1,CASSQDGTGYGYTF
NA,TRBJ2-7,TRBD1,TRBV15,CATRKTGADYEQYF
NA,TRBJ1-5,NA,TRBV19,CASRPMGVQPQHF
once,TRBJ2-2,TRBD1,TRBV6-5,CASSWGQGVFGELFF
NA,TRBJ2-1,TRBD1,TRBV11-3,CASSLGDRGRKDEQFF
NA,TRBJ1-2,TRBD1,TRBV19,CASSTGQGTDYGYTF
NA,TRBJ1-2,NA,TRBV7-8,CASSPQALRAQVGGYTF
NA,TRBJ1-2,NA,TRBV28,CASSNRDGYTF
NA,TRBJ2-7,TRBD2,TRBV4-3,CASSQAPASGSYEQYF
NA,TRBJ2-3,NA,TRBV7-9,CASSPAAFTDTQYF
NA,TRBJ2-3,NA,TRBV18,CASSRMGGTDTQYF
NA,TRBJ2-7,TRBD2,TRBV7-7,CASSLGTSSYEQYF
few,TRBJ1-5,NA,TRBV28,CASSSGGVQPQHF
NA,TRBJ2-1,NA,TRBV5-1,CASSLLTLLDEQFF
once,TRBJ1-2,NA,TRBV6-1,CASSENRQLRGYTF
few,TRBJ2-7,TRBD2,TRBV5-4,CASSSGGLAGHLSYEQYF
NA,TRBJ1-1,NA,TRBV7-2,CASSLGVQNTEAFF
NA,TRBJ2-3,NA,TRBV7-2,CASSLAFTGAGDTQYF
NA,TRBJ2-2,NA,TRBV7-6,CASSPTRPRNTGELFF